This T cell receptor beta chain was profiled in a study of blood T cell repertoires in COVID-19. The repertoire was sequenced with immunoSEQ multiplex PCR; TCRdb's copy has only in-frame clones and lacks some. This sample has about 280,000 clones, with around 90% found just once. The sequenced sample consisted of PBMCs or T cells enriched from blood (not recorded which). The receptor's source is a middle-aged man who had been exposed to COVID-19.

The CDR3, as DNA: TGTGCCAGCAGCTTAGATGGAGGGGTGAGGGACAATGAGCAGTTCTTC. Translation gives CASSLDGGVRDNEQFF. The chain employs TRBV7-6 and TRBJ2-1; D is perhaps TRBD2 (6 bases). Deletions cut 1 base from V and 5 bases from J, with 15 bases between. The V gene's germline CDR1 is SGHVS and CDR2 FNYEAQ. The CDR3 contains 16 residues.